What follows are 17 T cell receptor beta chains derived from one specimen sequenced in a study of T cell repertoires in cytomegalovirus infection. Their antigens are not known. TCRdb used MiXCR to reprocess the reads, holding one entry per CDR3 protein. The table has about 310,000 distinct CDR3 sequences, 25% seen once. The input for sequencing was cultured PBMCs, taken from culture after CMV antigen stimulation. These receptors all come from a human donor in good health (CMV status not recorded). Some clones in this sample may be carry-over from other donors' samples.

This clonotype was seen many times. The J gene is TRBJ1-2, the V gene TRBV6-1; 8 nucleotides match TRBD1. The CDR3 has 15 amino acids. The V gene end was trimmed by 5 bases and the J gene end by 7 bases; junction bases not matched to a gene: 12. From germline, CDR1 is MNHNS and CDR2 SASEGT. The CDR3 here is CASSHPDRDGGGYTF. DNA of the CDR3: TGTGCCAGCAGTCACCCGGACAGGGACGGAGGTGGCTACACCTTC.

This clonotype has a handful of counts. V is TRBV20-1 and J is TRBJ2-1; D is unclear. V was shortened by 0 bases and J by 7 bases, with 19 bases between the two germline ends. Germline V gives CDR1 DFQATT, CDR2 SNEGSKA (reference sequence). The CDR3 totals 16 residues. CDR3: CSARDNRVPRTNEQFF. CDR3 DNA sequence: TGCAGTGCTAGAGATAATAGAGTTCCTAGGACGAATGAGCAGTTCTTC.

The CDR3 reads CASSYSTDFYGYTF. CDR3 nucleotide sequence: TGTGCCAGCAGTTACTCGACAGATTTCTATGGCTACACCTTC. V and J are TRBV6-5 and TRBJ1-2; maybe TRBD1 (5 bases). Trimming took off 0 bases at V and 4 bases at J, with 9 bases between the two ends. Germline CDR1 reads MNHEY; CDR2 reads SVGAGI. This CDR3 region has 14 residues.

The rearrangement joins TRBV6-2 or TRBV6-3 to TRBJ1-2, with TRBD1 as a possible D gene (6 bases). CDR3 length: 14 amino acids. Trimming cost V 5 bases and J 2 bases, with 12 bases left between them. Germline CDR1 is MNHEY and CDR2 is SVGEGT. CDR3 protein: CASSPRTENYGYTF. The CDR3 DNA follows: TGTGCCAGCAGTCCGCGGACAGAGAACTATGGCTACACCTTC.

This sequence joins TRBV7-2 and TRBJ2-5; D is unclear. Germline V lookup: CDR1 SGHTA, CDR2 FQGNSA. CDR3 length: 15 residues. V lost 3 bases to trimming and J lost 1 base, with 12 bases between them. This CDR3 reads CASSFRRVSQETQYF. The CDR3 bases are TGTGCCAGCAGCTTCCGAAGGGTCAGCCAAGAGACCCAGTACTTC.

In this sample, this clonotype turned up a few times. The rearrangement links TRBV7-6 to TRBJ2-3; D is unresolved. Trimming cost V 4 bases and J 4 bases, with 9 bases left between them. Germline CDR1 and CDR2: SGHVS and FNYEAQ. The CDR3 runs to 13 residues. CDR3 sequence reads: CASSSFRADTQYF. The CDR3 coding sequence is TGTGCCAGCAGCTCCTTCCGGGCAGATACGCAGTATTTT.

CDR3 bases: TGTGCCAGCAGCCAAGAAAGGGGGGGTTTCAGTCCCTATGGCTACACCTTC. Translating gives CASSQERGGFSPYGYTF. The V call is TRBV4-2, the J call TRBJ1-2; D possibly corresponds to TRBD1 (6 bases). In germline, CDR1 is LGHNA, CDR2 YNFKEQ. This CDR3 comprises 17 residues. Trimming took off 0 bases at V and 4 bases at J, with 18 bases between the two ends.

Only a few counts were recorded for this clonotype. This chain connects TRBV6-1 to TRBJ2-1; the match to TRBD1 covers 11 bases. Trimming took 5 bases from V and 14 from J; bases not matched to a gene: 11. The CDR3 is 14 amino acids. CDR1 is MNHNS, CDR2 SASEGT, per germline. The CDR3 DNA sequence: TGTGCCAGCAGTCCCGGGACAGGGGGTTTAGGGGAGTTCTTC. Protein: CASSPGTGGLGEFF.

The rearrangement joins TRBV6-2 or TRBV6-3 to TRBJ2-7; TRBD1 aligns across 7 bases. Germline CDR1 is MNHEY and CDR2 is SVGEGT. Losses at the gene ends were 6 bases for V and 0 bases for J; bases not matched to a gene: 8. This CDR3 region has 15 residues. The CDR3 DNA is TGTGCCAGCAGGGATGACAGGGTTAGCTCCTACGAGCAGTACTTC. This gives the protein CASRDDRVSSYEQYF.

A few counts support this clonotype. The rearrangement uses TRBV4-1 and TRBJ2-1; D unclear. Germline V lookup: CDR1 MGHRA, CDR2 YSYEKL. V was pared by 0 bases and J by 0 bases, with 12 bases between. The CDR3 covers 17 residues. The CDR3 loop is CASSQDIERSSYNEQFF. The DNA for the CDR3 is TGCGCCAGCAGCCAAGATATCGAGAGGAGCTCCTACAATGAGCAGTTCTTC.

The CDR3 DNA reads TGTGCCAGCACCCCGCTCGGGACTAGTTCCTATGAGCAGTTCTTC. This translates into CASTPLGTSSYEQFF. The rearrangement joins TRBV27 to TRBJ2-1, with TRBD2 identical over 8 bases. Germline V gives CDR1 MNHEY, CDR2 SMNVEV (reference sequence). With 7 bases clipped from V and 8 bases from J, the junction kept 13 bases outside the gene matches. This CDR3 has 15 residues.

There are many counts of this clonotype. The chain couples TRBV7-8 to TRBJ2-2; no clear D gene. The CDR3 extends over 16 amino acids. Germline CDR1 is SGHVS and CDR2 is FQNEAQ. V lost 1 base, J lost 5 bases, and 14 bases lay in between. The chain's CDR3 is CASSLVEEPRTGELFF. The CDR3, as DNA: TGTGCCAGCAGCTTAGTGGAAGAGCCCCGTACCGGGGAGCTGTTTTTT.

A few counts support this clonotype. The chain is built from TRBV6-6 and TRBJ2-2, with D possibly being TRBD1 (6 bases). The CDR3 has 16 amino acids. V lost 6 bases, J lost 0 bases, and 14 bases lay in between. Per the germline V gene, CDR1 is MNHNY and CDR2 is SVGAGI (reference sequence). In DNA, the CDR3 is TGTGCCAGCAGACCATCCGGGACATCGAACACCGGGGAGCTGTTTTTT. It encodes CASRPSGTSNTGELFF.

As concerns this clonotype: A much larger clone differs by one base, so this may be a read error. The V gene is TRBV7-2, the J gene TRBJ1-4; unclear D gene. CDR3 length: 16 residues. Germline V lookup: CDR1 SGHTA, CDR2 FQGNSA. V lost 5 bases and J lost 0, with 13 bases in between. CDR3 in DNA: TGTGCCAGCAGCCCCAGTGGCACAGCAACTAATGAAAAACTGTTTTTT. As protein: CASSPSGTATNEKLFF.

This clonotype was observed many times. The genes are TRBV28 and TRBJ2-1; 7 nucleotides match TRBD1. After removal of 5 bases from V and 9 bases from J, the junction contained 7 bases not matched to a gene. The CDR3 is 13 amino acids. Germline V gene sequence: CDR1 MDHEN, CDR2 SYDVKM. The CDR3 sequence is CASSKTGWGEQFF. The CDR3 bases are TGTGCCAGCAGTAAGACAGGGTGGGGTGAGCAGTTCTTC.

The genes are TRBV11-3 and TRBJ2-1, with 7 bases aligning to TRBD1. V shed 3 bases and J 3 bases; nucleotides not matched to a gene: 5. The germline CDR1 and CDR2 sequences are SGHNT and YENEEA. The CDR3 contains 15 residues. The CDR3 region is CASSLSGQSYNEQFF. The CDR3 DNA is TGTGCCAGCAGCTTGTCGGGACAGAGCTACAATGAGCAGTTCTTC.

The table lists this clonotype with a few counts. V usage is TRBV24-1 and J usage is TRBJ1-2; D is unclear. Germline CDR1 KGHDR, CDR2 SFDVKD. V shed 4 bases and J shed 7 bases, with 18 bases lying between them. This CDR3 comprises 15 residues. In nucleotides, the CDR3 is TGTGCCACCAGTGACAATCTTTCTAAGGTCGGTGGCTACACCTTC. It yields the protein CATSDNLSKVGGYTF.